These 12 T cell receptor beta chains were all obtained from the same sample, sequenced in a study of T-cell reconstitution after alpha-beta-depleted transplantation in children. As it was prepared, the TCRbeta library received unique molecular identifiers. TCRdb re-derived calls from the PCR reads in MiXCR, one entry per CDR3 protein. This sample has 300,000 to 350,000 distinct CDR3 sequences, with more than 20% found just once. The source was PBMCs, mostly from graft donor cells, collected 180 days after TCRalphabeta/CD19-depleted stem cell transplant. These receptors were taken from a male patient between 10 and 17 years old who had a stem cell transplant for acute lymphoblastic leukemia, so the T cells may come from the graft donor.

This clonotype was seen many times. The J gene is TRBJ2-1, the V gene TRBV11-2, with 7 bases aligning to TRBD2. Germline-derived CDR1 and CDR2 are SGHAT and FQNNGV. CDR3 length: 17 amino acids. The J segment lost 4 bases and the V segment lost 7 bases, leaving 16 bases of the junction unmatched. The CDR3 DNA reads TGTGCCAGCACCCTCGGTAGGCTAGCGGAGAGGTACAATGAGCAGTTCTTC. Protein sequence: CASTLGRLAERYNEQFF.

The chain carries TRBV7-3 and TRBJ2-7, with 7 bases identical to TRBD1. The V and J ends lost 5 bases and 4 bases, in that order; junction bases with no gene match: 2. The length of the CDR3 is 12 residues. Germline-derived CDR1 and CDR2 are SGHTA and FQGTGA. CDR3 nucleotides: TGTGCCAGCAGCCCGGACAGGTACGAGCAGTACTTC. It yields the protein CASSPDRYEQYF.

DNA of the CDR3: TGTGCCTGGAGTGTAGGACTAGCGATCCCCTACGAGCAGTACTTC. This sequence encodes CAWSVGLAIPYEQYF. This chain uses TRBV30 with TRBJ2-7; 9 nucleotides line up with TRBD2. Germline CDR1 reads GTSNPN; CDR2 reads SVGIG (reference sequence). CDR3 length: 15 amino acids. With V trimmed by 0 bases and J by 2 bases, 5 bases remained unmatched. The complete variable domain, with remaining parts taken from reference TRBV30 and TRBJ2-7, reads SQTIHQWPATLVQPVGSPLSLECTVEGTSNPNLYWYRQAAGRGLQLLFYSVGIGQISSEVPQNLSASRPQDRQFILSSKKLLLSDSGFYLCAWSVGLAIPYEQYFGPGTRLTVT.

This clonotype was detected only a few times. CDR3 sequence: CASSGGKREERINEQFF. The CDR3 DNA reads TGTGCCAGCAGCGGGGGTAAGCGGGAGGAAAGGATCAATGAGCAGTTCTTC. The chain is built from TRBV7-6 and TRBJ2-1, with 9 bases fitting TRBD2. Germline assignment: CDR1 SGHVS and CDR2 FNYEAQ. The CDR3 extends over 17 amino acids. V gave up 5 bases and J gave up 6 bases; unmatched junction bases: 14.

This clonotype was recorded a few times. The gene calls are TRBV7-9 and TRBJ2-7; 9 bases are a match to TRBD1. The CDR3 length is 14 residues. J lost 4 bases, V lost 4 bases, and 5 bases had no gene match. Germline V gene data show CDR1 as SEHNR and CDR2 as FQNEAQ (reference sequence). DNA for the CDR3: TGTGCCAGCAGCTCACAGGGGGCGGAATACGAGCAGTACTTC. Translating it yields CASSSQGAEYEQYF.

This chain links TRBV6-5 with TRBJ1-2, with D unresolved. V was pared by 1 base and J by 0 bases, with 6 bases between. Germline V CDR1 and CDR2: MNHEY, SVGAGI. This CDR3 region has 14 residues. The CDR3 reads CASSYLGANYGYTF. In nucleotides, the CDR3 is TGTGCCAGCAGTTACTTAGGAGCTAACTATGGCTACACCTTC.

This clonotype was detected many times. The chain joins TRBV5-6 to TRBJ2-7; D may be TRBD1 (6 bases). The germline gives CDR1 SGHDT, CDR2 YYEEEE. The CDR3 is made up of 13 amino acids. Deletions cut 0 bases from V and 3 bases from J, with 7 bases between. CDR3: CASSLDRVYEQYF. DNA for the CDR3: TGTGCCAGCAGCTTGGACAGGGTCTACGAGCAGTACTTC.

A few counts support this clonotype. V usage is TRBV4-1 and J usage is TRBJ1-6; TRBD1 is a possible D gene (5 bases). The CDR3 loop spans 13 amino acids. Per the germline V gene, CDR1 is MGHRA and CDR2 is YSYEKL. The ends were cut back, 4 bases at V and 6 bases at J, with 7 bases in the middle. Here the CDR3 reads CASSLRGNSPLHF. In DNA form, the CDR3 reads TGCGCCAGCAGCCTAAGGGGTAATTCACCCCTCCACTTT.

The V gene is TRBV18, the J gene TRBJ2-7, with 7 bases matching TRBD2. This CDR3 is built from 16 residues. Germline loops: CDR1 KGHSH, CDR2 LQKENI. J gave up 5 bases and V 0 bases, and 10 bases lay outside the gene matches. The CDR3 sequence: CASSPPGAGAPHEQYF. The CDR3 DNA follows: TGTGCCAGCTCACCACCGGGTGCGGGAGCCCCCCACGAGCAGTACTTC.

This clonotype was seen only a few times. This sequence joins TRBV7-9 and TRBJ1-1; D possibly corresponds to TRBD1 (6 bases). Trimming shortened V by 3 bases and J by 1 base, and 15 bases separated the two germline ends. This CDR3 spans 16 amino acids. Germline-derived CDR1 and CDR2 are SEHNR and FQNEAQ (reference sequence). CDR3 loop: CASSFPQGAPNTEAFF. The DNA of the CDR3 is TGTGCCAGCAGCTTCCCACAGGGAGCCCCGAACACTGAAGCTTTCTTT.

This sequence joins TRBV19 and TRBJ2-1, with 8 bases identical to TRBD2. V shed 7 bases, J shed 5 bases, and the junction held 7 bases outside the gene matches. Germline V gene data show CDR1 as LNHDA and CDR2 as SQIVND (reference sequence). The CDR3 is made up of 14 amino acids. CDR3 sequence: CASKDGRADNEQFF. The CDR3, as DNA: TGTGCCAGTAAGGACGGGAGGGCCGACAATGAGCAGTTCTTC. Full variable domain (rest looked up from reference TRBV19 and TRBJ2-1): DGGITQSPKYLFRKEGQNVTLSCEQNLNHDAMYWYRQDPGQGLRLIYYSQIVNDFQKGDIAEGYSVSREKKESFPLTVTSAQKNPTAFYLCASKDGRADNEQFFGPGTRLTVL.

The rearrangement uses TRBV7-3 and TRBJ2-1, with D tentatively TRBD1 (6 bases). The CDR3 is 14 amino acids. The V gene's germline CDR1 is SGHTA and CDR2 FQGTGA. The V and J ends lost 1 base and 3 bases respectively, with 7 bases between them. The CDR3 nucleotides read TGTGCCAGCAGCTTAAACAGGGACTACAATGAGCAGTTCTTC. Translating it yields CASSLNRDYNEQFF.